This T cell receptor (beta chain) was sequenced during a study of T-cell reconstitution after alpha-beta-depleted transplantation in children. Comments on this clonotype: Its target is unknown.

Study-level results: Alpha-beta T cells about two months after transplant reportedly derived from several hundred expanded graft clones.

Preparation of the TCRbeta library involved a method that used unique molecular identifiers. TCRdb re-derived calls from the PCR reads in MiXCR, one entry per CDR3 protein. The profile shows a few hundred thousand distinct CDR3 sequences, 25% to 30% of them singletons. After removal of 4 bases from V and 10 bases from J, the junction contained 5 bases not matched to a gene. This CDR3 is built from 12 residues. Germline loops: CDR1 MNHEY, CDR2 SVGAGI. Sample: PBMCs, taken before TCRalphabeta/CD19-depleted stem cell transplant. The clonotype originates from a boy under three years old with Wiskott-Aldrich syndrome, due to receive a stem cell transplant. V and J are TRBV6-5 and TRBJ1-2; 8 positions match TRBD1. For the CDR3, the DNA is TGTGCCAGCAGTTCACAGGGGGATGACTACACCTTC. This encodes CASSSQGDDYTF.